These 25 T cell receptor beta chains came from one sample sequenced in a study of T-cell reconstitution after alpha-beta-depleted transplantation in children. TCRbeta library preparation incorporated unique molecular identifiers. TCRdb reanalysed the PCR reads using MiXCR and keeps one entry per CDR3 protein. The table lists about 200,000 distinct CDR3 sequences, more than 15% of them singletons. The sample was PBMCs, mostly from graft donor cells, taken 360 days after TCRalphabeta/CD19-depleted stem cell transplant. Every receptor here comes from a male patient aged 2 to 10 who had a stem cell transplant for acute lymphoblastic leukemia, so the T cells may come from the graft donor.

This chain connects TRBV7-2 to TRBJ2-3, with D perhaps matching TRBD2 (7 bases). The V gene's germline CDR1 is SGHTA and CDR2 FQGNSA. The CDR3 is 13 amino acids. V lost 5 bases to trimming and J lost 4 bases, with 10 bases between them. CDR3 protein: CASSRGAPDTQYF. CDR3 DNA sequence: TGTGCCAGCAGCCGGGGGGCCCCAGATACGCAGTATTTT.

The CDR3 DNA follows: TGTGCCAGCAGCTCAGACCCAGGGGGCTCCTACGAGCAGTACTTC. Encoded protein: CASSSDPGGSYEQYF. This chain connects TRBV7-8 to TRBJ2-7; TRBD1 matches 7 bases. The ends lost 4 bases at V and 0 bases at J; junction bases unmatched: 6. Germline CDR1 reads SGHVS; CDR2 reads FQNEAQ. The CDR3 length is 15 residues.

The J gene is TRBJ2-3, the V gene TRBV7-2, with 10 bases fitting TRBD2. Germline V lookup: CDR1 SGHTA, CDR2 FQGNSA. The CDR3 is 17 amino acids. V lost 6 bases, J lost 1 base, and 10 bases stayed unmatched. As DNA, the CDR3 is TGTGCCAGCAGACCACCCACCGGACTAGCGGGCACAGATACGCAGTATTTT. It encodes CASRPPTGLAGTDTQYF.

This clonotype occurred a few times. The chain employs TRBV20-1 and TRBJ2-7, with D possibly matching TRBD1 (6 bases). CDR3 length equals 15 residues. Trimming took off 0 bases at V and 3 bases at J, with 15 bases between the two ends. Germline lookup yields CDR1 DFQATT and CDR2 SNEGSKA (reference sequence). The DNA for the CDR3 is TGCAGTGCTAGAGATAAACCGGACAGATACTACGAGCAGTACTTC. As protein: CSARDKPDRYYEQYF.

This chain links TRBV27 with TRBJ1-4, with D hard to call. CDR3 length equals 14 residues. Trimming took 8 bases from V and 8 from J, leaving 18 bases between them. CDR1 is MNHEY and CDR2 is SMNVEV in the germline V gene (reference sequence). DNA for the CDR3: TGTGCCAGCCCACGGCGGCAGGCAGAGGAAAAACTGTTTTTT. Encoded protein: CASPRRQAEEKLFF.

This clonotype was observed at least ten times. The rearrangement uses TRBV28 and TRBJ1-3, with D hard to call. Germline loops: CDR1 MDHEN, CDR2 SYDVKM. The CDR3 extends over 16 amino acids. The V gene lost 3 bases and the J gene lost 0 bases, with 12 bases spanning the gap. CDR3 protein: CASSFPGGSSGNTIYF. CDR3 in DNA: TGTGCCAGCAGTTTTCCCGGCGGAAGCTCTGGAAACACCATATATTTT.

V is TRBV7-8 and J is TRBJ2-3; no clear D. Germline V gives CDR1 SGHVS, CDR2 FQNEAQ. This CDR3 comprises 13 residues. The V end was cut by 1 base, the J end by 5 bases, with 7 bases between. The CDR3 here is CASSLGLGDTQYF. The CDR3 DNA follows: TGTGCCAGCAGCTTAGGTTTGGGAGATACGCAGTATTTT. Supplemented by reference TRBV7-8 and TRBJ2-3, the full variable domain reads GAGVSQSPRYKVAKRGQDVALRCDPISGHVSLFWYQQALGQGPEFLTYFQNEAQLDKSGLPSDRFFAERPEGSVSTLKIQRTQQEDSAVYLCASSLGLGDTQYFGPGTRLTVL.

This clonotype was found many times. V and J are TRBV19 and TRBJ2-6; D is undetermined. CDR1 and CDR2 from the germline V gene are LNHDA and SQIVND (reference sequence). The CDR3 runs to 15 residues. V dropped 5 bases and J dropped 0 bases, with 8 bases sitting between them. CDR3 loop: CASSLTASGANVLTF. The CDR3 DNA sequence: TGTGCCAGTAGTCTTACAGCCTCTGGGGCCAACGTCCTGACTTTC.

The J gene is TRBJ2-2, the V gene TRBV12-3 or TRBV12-4, with 7 bases that match TRBD2. The CDR3 is 14 amino acids. The trim removed 2 bases at V and 7 bases at J, leaving 4 bases unmatched. CDR3 nucleotides: TGTGCCAGCAGTTTATTGGGGACTATCGGGGAGCTGTTTTTT. Amino acids: CASSLLGTIGELFF.

In its sample, this clonotype was seen a few times. The chain uses TRBV2 and TRBJ2-7, with 7 bases identical to TRBD1. CDR1 SNHLY and CDR2 FYNNEI come from the germline V gene. There are 14 residues in the CDR3. V was pared by 4 bases and J by 4 bases, with 7 bases of the junction left unmatched. CDR3 loop: CASSGDSPEYEQYF. The CDR3 DNA follows: TGTGCCAGCAGTGGGGACAGCCCCGAATACGAGCAGTACTTC.

The chain joins TRBV9 to TRBJ2-7; D remains unclear. Per the germline V gene, CDR1 is SGDLS and CDR2 is YYNGEE. Trimming shortened V by 0 bases and J by 3 bases, and 7 bases separated the two germline ends. The CDR3 has 13 amino acids. This CDR3 is CASSVGQNYEQYF. For the CDR3, the DNA is TGTGCCAGCAGCGTAGGGCAGAACTACGAGCAGTACTTC.

This chain's CDR3 is CATQGAGGSTGELFF. CDR3 DNA: TGTGCCACACAGGGGGCAGGGGGCAGCACCGGGGAGCTGTTTTTT. This chain connects TRBV2 to TRBJ2-2; 9 nucleotides match TRBD1. Germline CDR1 and CDR2: SNHLY and FYNNEI. The CDR3 has 15 residues. The trim removed 10 bases at V and 4 bases at J, leaving 10 bases unmatched. Filled out from reference TRBV2 and TRBJ2-2, the complete variable domain reads EPEVTQTPSHQVTQMGQEVILRCVPISNHLYFYWYRQILGQKVEFLVSFYNNEISEKSEIFDDQFSVERPDGSNFTLKIRSTKLEDSAMYFCATQGAGGSTGELFFGEGSRLTVL.

This clonotype showed up just a few times. The chain uses TRBV28 and TRBJ1-4; no clear D gene. CDR1 is MDHEN and CDR2 is SYDVKM in the germline V gene. V was clipped by 3 bases and J by 7 bases, with 15 bases between them. The CDR3 runs 15 residues. The CDR3 DNA follows: TGTGCCAGCAGTTTCCCAGGCGACCCAAGTGAAAAACTGTTTTTT. Protein product: CASSFPGDPSEKLFF.

At least ten counts were recorded for this clonotype. The gene calls are TRBV10-3 and TRBJ2-1; D gene ambiguous. Trimming took 3 bases from V and 0 from J, leaving 12 bases between them. The germline V gene has CDR1 ENHRY and CDR2 SYGVKD. This CDR3 region has 16 residues. The CDR3 bases are TGTGCCATCAGTGACCCCGACACCCGCTCCTACAATGAGCAGTTCTTC. This codes for CAISDPDTRSYNEQFF.

The rearrangement uses TRBV24-1 and TRBJ2-3; possible D gene TRBD1, 5 bases. The V gene's germline CDR1 is KGHDR and CDR2 SFDVKD. The CDR3 runs to 17 residues. Deletions cut 4 bases from V and 0 bases from J, with 16 bases between. CDR3 coding DNA: TGTGCCACCAGTGAAGGGTTAGACAGCCTCAGCACAGATACGCAGTATTTT. Protein product: CATSEGLDSLSTDTQYF.

This clonotype was observed a handful of times. The chain has TRBV12-3 or TRBV12-4 and TRBJ2-7; 12 bases agree with TRBD2. This CDR3 contains 16 residues. V dropped 1 base and J dropped 3; count of bases not matched to a gene: 4. The CDR3 sequence: CASSLGLAGEFYEQYF. CDR3 DNA: TGTGCCAGCAGTTTAGGACTAGCGGGAGAGTTCTACGAGCAGTACTTC.

V and J are TRBV15 and TRBJ2-4, with 12 bases that match TRBD2. The V segment lost 2 bases and the J segment 15 bases; nucleotides outside the gene matches: 5. This CDR3 spans 13 amino acids. Germline assignment: CDR1 LNHNV and CDR2 YYDKDF (reference sequence). CDR3 in DNA: TGTGCCACCAGCAGAAGACTAGCGGGGGTGCGGTACTTC. The encoded protein is CATSRRLAGVRYF.

Ten or more counts support this clonotype. The chain carries TRBV28 and TRBJ2-1, with D hard to call. Trimming removed 2 bases at V and 5 bases at J, with 13 bases between. The CDR3 consists of 15 residues. The germline gives CDR1 MDHEN, CDR2 SYDVKM. The CDR3 loop reads CASSLIGVTHNEQFF. The CDR3 DNA sequence: TGTGCCAGCAGTTTAATCGGCGTCACCCACAATGAGCAGTTCTTC.

The chain couples TRBV29-1 to TRBJ2-7, with TRBD1 identical over 11 bases. V gave up 2 bases and J gave up 7 bases; unmatched junction bases: 13. Germline CDR1 SQVTM, CDR2 ANQGSEA. This CDR3 is 16 amino acids long. The CDR3 bases are TGCAGCGTTGAATTGCTGGTCAGGACAGGGGGCAAAGAGCAGTACTTC. This codes for CSVELLVRTGGKEQYF.

Only a few counts were recorded for this clonotype. The chain is built from TRBV7-2 and TRBJ1-4; D remains ambiguous. This CDR3 contains 16 residues. Deletions cut 4 bases from V and 12 bases from J, with 24 bases between. CDR1 is SGHTA and CDR2 is FQGNSA in the germline V gene. The CDR3 region is CASSSYPVTATQELFF. The CDR3 coding sequence is TGTGCCAGCAGCTCATACCCCGTAACCGCGACTCAGGAACTGTTTTTT. The full variable domain, completed using reference TRBV7-2 and TRBJ1-4, is GAGVSQSPSNKVTEKGKDVELRCDPISGHTALYWYRQSLGQGLEFLIYFQGNSAPDKSGLPSDRFSAERTGGSVSTLTIQRTQQEDSAVYLCASSSYPVTATQELFFGSGTQLSVL.

The chain is built from TRBV5-1 and TRBJ2-7; no definite D call. Trimming pared 4 bases from V and 7 bases from J, leaving 12 bases between. Germline CDR1 reads SGHRS; CDR2 reads YFSETQ. The CDR3 covers 12 residues. The CDR3 nucleotides read TGCGCCAGCAGCGCGCAAGGTTTAGAGCAGTACTTC. Its protein is CASSAQGLEQYF.

The genes are TRBV12-3 or TRBV12-4 and TRBJ2-7, with TRBD1 as a possible D gene (5 bases). V lost 7 bases to trimming and J lost 1 base, with 14 bases between them. The CDR3 consists of 14 residues. CDR3 nucleotide sequence: TGTGCCAGCAAAAGGGGCCTAATTTCCTACGAGCAGTACTTC. Its protein is CASKRGLISYEQYF.

The chain links TRBV4-3 to TRBJ2-7, with 7 nucleotides matching TRBD2. Germline lookup yields CDR1 LGHNA and CDR2 YSLEER. The CDR3 length is 15 residues. Unmatched junction bases numbered 2, after V lost 0 bases and J lost 0 bases. In nucleotides, the CDR3 is TGCGCCAGCAGCCAAGACAGGACTAGCTCCTACGAGCAGTACTTC. Amino acid sequence: CASSQDRTSSYEQYF.

The chain links TRBV11-2 to TRBJ1-6; D is unresolved. Germline V lookup: CDR1 SGHAT, CDR2 FQNNGV. V gave up 0 bases and J gave up 1 base, with 4 bases separating them. The CDR3 runs 15 residues. The CDR3 DNA reads TGTGCCAGCAGCTTAGAGGGTTCCTATAATTCACCCCTCCACTTT. It yields the protein CASSLEGSYNSPLHF.

V and J are TRBV12-3 or TRBV12-4 and TRBJ2-7, with 7 nucleotides matching TRBD1. The junction had 2 bases not matched to a gene; V was cut back by 4 bases and J by 2 bases. The CDR3 is 13 amino acids. The CDR3: CASSYTGAYEQYF. The CDR3 bases are TGTGCCAGCAGTTATACAGGGGCCTACGAGCAGTACTTC.